One TCR beta chain is described in this entry. Antigen: not known. Clones were sequenced by immunoSEQ multiplex PCR, and TCRdb holds only the in-frame ones, with some missing. Of 25,000 to 35,000 clones listed, roughly 74% were seen once; the top ten hold around a sixth. The data stem from a study of vaccination effects on CD4 cells after COVID-19. The wider study: Samples gathered post-vaccine arrived a median of 72 days past the second dose.

The study, taken as a whole, reports: Cross-reactivity with common cold coronaviruses was shown by only 1 of 255 vaccine-induced clones in healthy vaccinees.

Expansion with viral peptide pools was applied to antigen-specific CD4+ T cells by the ViraFEST assay prior to sequencing. Culture proceeded for about ten days, and CD4+ T cells were then isolated. The vaccine given was either BNT162b2 or mRNA-1273, in two doses. Nucleocapsid antibodies were negative in the vaccine recipients, who had never had SARS-CoV-2 infection. It was with about 10 IU/ml IL-2 and around 10 ug/ml peptides that 1.8 million or so PBMC per well were cultured. The sequencing used CD4+ T cells from PBMCs cultured with HCoV-OC43 spike peptides, collected after COVID-19 vaccination. Subset noted: HCoV-OC43 spike overlapping peptide pool stimulation. The source of this sequence is a human donor who received a COVID-19 vaccine.

The CDR3 is CASRHKGRVQPQHF. The CDR3, as DNA: TGTGCCAGCAGGCATAAGGGGCGGGTTCAGCCCCAGCATTTT. The chain recombines TRBV6-4 with TRBJ1-5, with D maybe TRBD1 (5 bases). The germline V gene encodes CDR1 MRHNA and CDR2 SNTAGT. CDR3 length: 14 residues. V lost 6 bases and J 6 bases, leaving 15 bases between the germline ends.